This T cell receptor (beta chain) was recovered during a study of cytomegalovirus exposure and HLA in healthy donors. Notes on the study in general: CMV serostatus was the sole immune exposure information available.

Germline V CDR1 and CDR2: SNHLY, FYNNEI. Trimming stripped 8 bases from V and 0 bases from J, with 11 bases between. CDR3 length: 15 amino acids. PCR employed 60 Vbeta and 13 Jbeta primers. The repertoire was sequenced with immunoSEQ multiplex PCR; TCRdb's copy has only in-frame clones and lacks some. The sample consists of 120,000 or so clones, about 80% of them appearing once. Worth noting for this clone: Its antigen is not identified.

The genes are TRBV2 and TRBJ1-6, with a possible D match to TRBD1 (6 bases). The sample consisted of PBMCs. The TCR sequence derives from a man younger than 40 in good health and CMV-seropositive. The CDR3 region has the DNA TGTGCCAGCCACAGGGATAGCTCCTATAATTCACCCCTCCACTTT. Translation gives CASHRDSSYNSPLHF. The full variable domain, rest sourced from reference TRBV2 and TRBJ1-6, is EPEVTQTPSHQVTQMGQEVILRCVPISNHLYFYWYRQILGQKVEFLVSFYNNEISEKSEIFDDQFSVERPDGSNFTLKIRSTKLEDSAMYFCASHRDSSYNSPLHFGNGTRLTVT.